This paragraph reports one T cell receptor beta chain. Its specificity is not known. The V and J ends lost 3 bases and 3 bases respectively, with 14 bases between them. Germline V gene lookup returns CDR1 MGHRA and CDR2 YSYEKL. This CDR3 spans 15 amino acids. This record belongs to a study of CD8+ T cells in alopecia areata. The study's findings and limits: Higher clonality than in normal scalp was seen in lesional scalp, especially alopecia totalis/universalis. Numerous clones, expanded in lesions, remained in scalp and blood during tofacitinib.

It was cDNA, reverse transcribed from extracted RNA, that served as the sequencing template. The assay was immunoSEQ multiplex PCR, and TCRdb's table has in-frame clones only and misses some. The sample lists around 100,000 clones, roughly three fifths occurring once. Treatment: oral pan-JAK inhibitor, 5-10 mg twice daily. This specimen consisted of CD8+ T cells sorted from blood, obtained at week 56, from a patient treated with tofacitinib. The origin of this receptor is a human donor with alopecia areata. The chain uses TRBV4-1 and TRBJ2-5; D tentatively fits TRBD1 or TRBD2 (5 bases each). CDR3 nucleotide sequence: TGCGCCAGCAGCCACCCACCGGGACCCAAAGAGACCCAGTACTTC. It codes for CASSHPPGPKETQYF.